The 14 T cell receptor beta chains below come from one sample, sequenced in a study. Treg sorting used a CD4+CD25+CD127-/low gate. TCRdb reprocessed the 5' RACE reads via MiXCR and lists one record per CDR3 protein. The repertoire holds 10,000 or so distinct CDR3 sequences, with around 31% as singletons. Sequencing was carried out using Tregs sorted from blood. All receptors come from a female donor with breast cancer.

The chain is built from TRBV6-2 or TRBV6-3 and TRBJ2-4; perhaps TRBD2 as D (5 bases). CDR1 and CDR2 (germline): MNHEY, SVGEGT. CDR3 length equals 14 residues. Trimming took off 4 bases at V and 0 bases at J, with 7 bases between the two ends. The CDR3 is CASSWAGAKNIQYF. As DNA, the CDR3 is TGTGCCAGCAGTTGGGCGGGAGCCAAAAACATTCAGTACTTC.

The chain uses TRBV6-2 or TRBV6-3 and TRBJ1-4; TRBD1 aligns across 8 bases. Trimming removed 6 bases from V and 8 bases from J; junction bases left unmatched: 11. The germline V gene encodes CDR1 MNHEY and CDR2 SVGEGT. The CDR3 covers 15 residues. The CDR3 loop reads CASSRGQGRNEKLFF. In DNA, the CDR3 is TGTGCCAGCAGCAGAGGACAGGGAAGGAACGAAAAACTGTTTTTT.

Note on this clonotype: A junction boundary mismatches the germline segment, possibly from a read error. CDR3 protein: CVSSQTNGTQREAFF. The CDR3 DNA follows: TGCGTCAGCAGCCAAACTAATGGAACTCAGCGTGAAGCTTTCTTT. V and J are TRBV4-3 and TRBJ1-1; no clear D. The CDR3 totals 15 residues. Germline assignment: CDR1 LGHNA and CDR2 YSLEER.

Regarding this clonotype: A read error is possible here, since a much larger clone lies one base away. This chain uses TRBV20-1 with TRBJ2-5; D possibly matches TRBD1 or TRBD2 (6 bases each). The length of the CDR3 is 12 residues. The germline V gene encodes CDR1 DFQATT and CDR2 SNEGSKA (reference sequence). With 7 bases removed from V and 5 bases from J, the gap between germline ends came to 14 bases. The CDR3 is CSVGGGMETQYF. The CDR3 DNA reads TGCAGTGTTGGAGGGGGGATGGAGACCCAGTACTTC.

Concerning this clonotype: One end of the junction is discordant with germline, which a read error may explain. The chain recombines TRBV20-1 with TRBJ1-5; D unresolved. From germline, CDR1 is DFQATT and CDR2 SNEGSKA (reference sequence). The CDR3 is made up of 14 amino acids. The CDR3 region has the DNA TGCAGTGCTAGAGATGTCTATAGCAATCAGCCCCGGCATTTT. It codes for CSARDVYSNQPRHF.

By frequency in the sample, this clonotype is medium-sized. The chain combines TRBV4-3 with TRBJ2-3, with TRBD2 identical over 12 bases. Germline V gene data show CDR1 as LGHNA and CDR2 as YSLEER. The CDR3 consists of 16 residues. Trimming took 3 bases from V and 4 from J; bases not matched to a gene: 5. Written as DNA, the CDR3 is TGCGCCAGCAGCCATGAACTAGCGGGAGGCGCAGATACGCAGTATTTT. Translating it yields CASSHELAGGADTQYF.

This clonotype was seen a few times. This sequence joins TRBV10-3 and TRBJ2-1; 10 positions match TRBD2. The CDR3 is 18 residues long. V was pared by 3 bases and J by 2 bases, with 10 bases of the junction left unmatched. Germline loops: CDR1 ENHRY, CDR2 SYGVKD. The CDR3 nucleotides read TGTGCCATCAGTGAATCTAGCGGGAGAGGGATAGCCTACAATGAGCAGTTCTTC. This codes for CAISESSGRGIAYNEQFF.

The chain recombines TRBV28 with TRBJ2-1; the D gene is possibly TRBD1 (5 bases). This CDR3 spans 16 amino acids. V lost 5 bases and J lost 4, with 18 bases in between. Per the germline V gene, CDR1 is MDHEN and CDR2 is SYDVKM. Written as DNA, the CDR3 is TGTGCCAGCAGTCGACCTGGACACAGGATTTACAATGAGCAGTTCTTC. It encodes CASSRPGHRIYNEQFF.

Concerning this clonotype itself: A much larger clone is a single base away; this may be a read error. The V call is TRBV7-3, the J call TRBJ2-7; D is uncertain. This CDR3 has 14 residues. CDR1 is SGHTA and CDR2 is FQGTGA in the germline V gene. The CDR3, as DNA: TGTGCCAGCCGCTTAATGCAGATCTCCTACGAGCAGTACTTC. It encodes CASRLMQISYEQYF.

In its sample, this clonotype was seen once. The chain combines TRBV6-2 or TRBV6-3 with TRBJ2-7; TRBD2 matches 11 bases. The length of the CDR3 is 20 residues. Germline assignment: CDR1 MNHEY and CDR2 SVGEGT. V shed 2 bases and J 0 bases; nucleotides not matched to a gene: 15. CDR3 in amino acids: CASSYLEPGTSGIHSYEQYF. Written as DNA, the CDR3 is TGTGCCAGCAGTTACCTAGAACCCGGGACTAGCGGAATCCACTCCTACGAGCAGTACTTC.

In this sample, this clonotype turned up once. Germline is not matched at one junction end, which may reflect a read error. The chain joins TRBV29-1 to TRBJ2-3; 11 nucleotides align to TRBD1. This CDR3 has 15 amino acids. Germline CDR1 is SQVTM and CDR2 is ANQGSEA. The CDR3 protein is CSAEGQGASTDTQYF. Written as DNA, the CDR3 is TGCAGCGCTGAAGGACAGGGGGCTAGCACAGATACGCAGTATTTT.

This clonotype occurred a few times. The chain is built from TRBV6-6 and TRBJ1-6; no clear D. The CDR3 runs 15 residues. Germline CDR1 MNHNY, CDR2 SVGAGI (reference sequence). V was trimmed by 0 bases and J by 8 bases, leaving 11 bases between them. The CDR3 reads CASSYSSEPYSPLHF. The CDR3, as DNA: TGTGCCAGCAGTTACTCGAGCGAACCATATTCACCCCTCCACTTT.

This chain connects TRBV6-2 or TRBV6-3 to TRBJ2-2; TRBD2 agrees at 7 bases. J lost 7 bases, V lost 7 bases, and 15 bases had no gene match. This CDR3 is built from 16 residues. Germline V gives CDR1 MNHEY, CDR2 SVGEGT. CDR3 in DNA: TGTGCCAGCATCCCCGCCGCGGGAGCGGGACGCGGGGAGCTGTTTTTT. Residues: CASIPAAGAGRGELFF.

This clonotype is labeled as medium-sized. This chain connects TRBV7-2 to TRBJ2-5, with 12 bases aligning to TRBD2. This CDR3 has 17 amino acids. V lost 2 bases and J lost 4; bases outside the gene matches: 8. The germline gives CDR1 SGHTA, CDR2 FQGNSA. The DNA of the CDR3 is TGTGCCAGCAGCTTACGAAGGACTAGCGGGATGCGAGAGACCCAGTACTTC. As protein: CASSLRRTSGMRETQYF.